This T cell receptor (beta chain) was recorded in a study of blood T cells in healthy people across ages. Findings and caveats of the study: Diversity of TCR beta correlated strongly with naive T cell percentage. Higher diversity and more naive CD4+ cells were features of long-lived donors, compared to aged donors.

With V trimmed by 5 bases and J by 8 bases, 6 bases remained unmatched. This CDR3 has 15 amino acids. Germline V gene sequence: CDR1 SGHTA, CDR2 FQGTGA. A second PCR of about 6 to 11 cycles used a sample-barcoded 5' primer and a J-beta primer mix. TCRdb recomputed calls from the 5' RACE reads with MiXCR, one row per CDR3 protein. The table lists fewer than 1,000,000 distinct CDR3 sequences, around two fifths of them singletons. Notes on this clonotype: Antigen unknown.

The sample comprised blood. The genes are TRBV7-3 and TRBJ2-1; 13 bases are a match to TRBD2. The TCR sequence derives from a man between 60 and 75 years old in good health. This CDR3 is CASSPGLAGAYEQFF. Here the CDR3 DNA reads TGTGCCAGCAGCCCCGGACTAGCGGGGGCGTATGAGCAGTTCTTC.